Presented here are 3 T cell receptor beta chains from one specimen sequenced in a study of blood T cell repertoires in COVID-19. TCRdb keeps only in-frame clones here, not all; method: immunoSEQ multiplex PCR. The sample lists fewer than 300,000 clones, 65% to 90% seen once, with roughly 5.3% in the top ten. The source material was peripheral blood. These TCRs come from a man aged 50 to 60 with active or convalescent COVID-19.

The rearrangement links TRBV28 to TRBJ2-7, with D possibly TRBD2 on 6 matching bases. Germline lookup yields CDR1 MDHEN and CDR2 SYDVKM. The CDR3 totals 13 residues. Deletions cut 5 bases from V and 4 bases from J, with 12 bases between. CDR3 sequence: CASSGSGRYEQYF. The CDR3 nucleotides read TGTGCCAGCAGTGGATCAGGGAGGTACGAGCAGTACTTC. Filled out from reference TRBV28 and TRBJ2-7, the complete variable domain reads DVKVTQSSRYLVKRTGEKVFLECVQDMDHENMFWYRQDPGLGLRLIYFSYDVKMKEKGDIPEGYSVSREKKERFSLILESASTNQTSMYLCASSGSGRYEQYFGPGTRLTVT.

The chain employs TRBV2 and TRBJ2-2; 10 bases are a match to TRBD1. This CDR3 has 14 residues. From germline, CDR1 is SNHLY and CDR2 FYNNEI. V dropped 6 bases and J dropped 4; count of bases not matched to a gene: 2. CDR3 in DNA: TGTGCCAGCAGGAGACAGGGGGCCACCGGGGAGCTGTTTTTT. As protein: CASRRQGATGELFF. The variable domain in full, with the rest retrieved from reference TRBV2 and TRBJ2-2, is EPEVTQTPSHQVTQMGQEVILRCVPISNHLYFYWYRQILGQKVEFLVSFYNNEISEKSEIFDDQFSVERPDGSNFTLKIRSTKLEDSAMYFCASRRQGATGELFFGEGSRLTVL.

The V and J genes are TRBV19 and TRBJ1-5; 8 bases align to TRBD1. Trimming cost V 5 bases and J 1 base; bases outside gene matches: 10. Germline loops: CDR1 LNHDA, CDR2 SQIVND (reference sequence). CDR3 length: 17 amino acids. The CDR3 loop reads CASSLPLTGVSNQPQHF. DNA of the CDR3: TGTGCCAGTAGTCTACCCCTGACAGGGGTCAGCAATCAGCCCCAGCATTTT. Full variable domain (remainder filled in from reference TRBV19 and TRBJ1-5): DGGITQSPKYLFRKEGQNVTLSCEQNLNHDAMYWYRQDPGQGLRLIYYSQIVNDFQKGDIAEGYSVSREKKESFPLTVTSAQKNPTAFYLCASSLPLTGVSNQPQHFGDGTRLSIL.